The rows below give T cell receptor beta chains drawn from one sample of a study of T cells after somatic rescue of genetic block. Clones were read by immunoSEQ multiplex PCR, and TCRdb kept only the in-frame ones, dropping some. The sample records fewer than 150,000 clones, about 90% being singletons. The sample taken for sequencing was peripheral blood mononuclear cells (PBMCs). The receptors here all came from a woman aged 18-29 years. Both conserved end residues are part of each CDR3. Fields, in order: J gene, V gene, CDR3 protein.

TRBJ1-5 TRBV6-5 CASSYSWESNQPQHF
TRBJ2-1 TRBV6-4 CASSEAGGNPHEQFF
TRBJ2-5 TRBV7-9 CASSLKETQYF
TRBJ2-1 TRBV5-4 CASSFDRVYNEQFF
TRBJ1-6 TRBV10-3 CAINPDRDSPLHF
TRBJ2-1 TRBV5-1 CASSPPGLAGKYNEQFF
TRBJ1-1 TRBV4-3 CASSQAETGRGKTTEAFF
TRBJ1-5 TRBV27 CASRGHNGANQPQHF
TRBJ1-4 TRBV2 CASSERQWNEKLFF
TRBJ2-3 TRBV6-6 CASSYYFSGGTDTQYF
TRBJ2-7 TRBV7-8 CASSLPRMSFSRPYEQYF
TRBJ1-3 TRBV6-5 CASSWGGRSGNTIYF
TRBJ1-2 TRBV4-1 CASSQPRKPYGYTF
TRBJ1-5 TRBV28 CASSLGAGEQPQHF
TRBJ2-7 TRBV10-3 CAISDLVTASYEQYF
TRBJ2-5 TRBV28 CASSSTGTGGRETQYF
TRBJ2-2 TRBV5-1 CASSRDTGELFF
TRBJ2-1 TRBV23-1 CASSQSFASYNEQFF
TRBJ2-3 TRBV19 CASRGGFSTGDTQYF
TRBJ2-6 TRBV4-1 CASSQEIRVKGANVLTF
TRBJ2-2 TRBV27 CASSSGLAGGPGELFF
TRBJ2-5 TRBV18 CASSPPPQGSETQYF
TRBJ2-7 TRBV5-1 CASSFLAGYEQYF
TRBJ1-1 TRBV30 CAWSVETGAGEAFF
TRBJ2-1 TRBV12-5 CASGSRALGQFF
TRBJ1-6 TRBV7-2 CASRPPNSPLHF
TRBJ1-5 TRBV19 CASSMGGFYQPQHF
TRBJ2-1 TRBV5-1 CASSAGGGQINEQFF
TRBJ2-7 TRBV28 CASSGYEQYF
TRBJ1-2 TRBV27 CASSPLGGNGYTF
TRBJ1-1 TRBV6-6 CASRRQGGTEAFF
TRBJ2-7 TRBV7-2 CASSLGTGDEQYF
TRBJ1-5 TRBV6-6 CASSPPGIGQPQHF
TRBJ1-3 TRBV30 CAWSSGRPSSGNTIYF
TRBJ1-2 TRBV6-1 CASSRDSTNYGYTF
TRBJ1-2 TRBV4-3 CASSPPDANYGYTF
TRBJ1-1 TRBV9 CASSPKVSSIDTEAFF
TRBJ1-1 TRBV2 CASGSRTSSTEAFF
TRBJ1-2 TRBV5-1 CASSSGDLNYGYTF
TRBJ1-6 TRBV19 CASSSGLSGSSYNSPLHF
TRBJ1-2 TRBV12-5 CASGPALSYGYTF
TRBJ1-5 TRBV19 CASLTGTGSNQPQHF
TRBJ1-2 TRBV7-8 CASSSRTGLSYGYTF
TRBJ2-5 TRBV5-4 CASSLENGAGETQYF
TRBJ2-5 TRBV29-1 CSVEEETQYF
TRBJ2-3 TRBV10-3 CAISDTQRGSTDTQYF
TRBJ2-2 TRBV6-4 CASRVGPGLTGELFF
TRBJ1-2 TRBV5-1 CASSLASGREWWNYGYTF
TRBJ2-1 TRBV27 CASSYLLAGGRGEQFF
TRBJ2-7 TRBV5-6 CASSLSAGPIYEQYF
TRBJ2-3 TRBV2 CASSDSLDTDTQYF
TRBJ2-3 TRBV7-7 CASSLGSGGTDTQYF
TRBJ2-1 TRBV6-1 CASSRGIYNEQFF
TRBJ2-7 TRBV7-2 CASSSQTVQYEQYF
TRBJ2-7 TRBV2 CASKGYDAEQYF
TRBJ1-4 TRBV28 CASSRTAVNEKLFF